This entry describes one T cell receptor beta chain. This entry is derived from a study of blood T cell repertoires in COVID-19. Study as a whole: Donors in the United States, Italy and Spain gave samples during acute or convalescent COVID-19. The analysed material was cDNA or gDNA that came from T cells, B-cell-depleted T cells, or PBMCs.

Methods used by the authors: How many nucleated cells were present was estimated from reference gene primer amplification. Assay: immunoSEQ multiplex PCR; the TCRdb copy retains only in-frame clones and omits some. D and trimming were read from the DNA, whereas the V and J calls and clone size are those reported in that table. The table shows about 99,000 clones, with approximately 91% occurring only once. Trimming at V came to 5 bases and at J to 9 bases, leaving 5 bases not matched to a gene. In germline, CDR1 is MDHEN, CDR2 SYDVKM. The CDR3 is 12 amino acids. This sequence joins TRBV28 and TRBJ1-1, with 8 nucleotides matching TRBD1. What was sequenced was peripheral blood. The source is a human donor in a cohort sampled during active COVID-19. CDR3 coding DNA: TGTGCCAGCAGTACGACAGGGGAGAAAGCTTTCTTT. It specifies CASSTTGEKAFF.